A single sample gave rise to the 21 T cell receptor beta chains below, sequenced in a study of cytomegalovirus exposure and HLA in healthy donors. This PCR relied on a set of 60 Vbeta primers and 13 Jbeta primers. The data were produced by immunoSEQ multiplex PCR, yet TCRdb's version contains in-frame clones alone and is incomplete. The sample contains 130,000 or so clones, 65% to 75% of which appear only once. Specimen: PBMCs. The origin of the receptors is a man in his forties in good health and CMV-seropositive.

CDR3 nucleotide sequence: TGTGCCAGCAGCTCCAGACAGGGGACGTACGAGCAGTACTTC. It encodes CASSSRQGTYEQYF. The chain uses TRBV6-5 and TRBJ2-7, with 8 bases lining up with TRBD1. V lost 6 bases and J lost 4; bases outside the gene matches: 8. CDR1 and CDR2 (germline): MNHEY, SVGAGI. This CDR3 contains 14 residues.

The V call is TRBV5-1, the J call TRBJ2-4; possible D gene TRBD1, 5 bases. The CDR3 totals 12 residues. Trimming took off 4 bases at V and 10 bases at J, with 12 bases between the two ends. Germline V CDR1 and CDR2: SGHRS, YFSETQ. The DNA for the CDR3 is TGCGCCAGCAGCCAGTTAGGGGAAATTCAGTACTTC. This gives the protein CASSQLGEIQYF.

The genes are TRBV9 and TRBJ2-3; maybe TRBD2 (6 bases). Trimming removed 0 bases from V and 3 bases from J, with 11 bases in between. Germline V CDR1 and CDR2: SGDLS, YYNGEE. The CDR3 is 15 residues long. The CDR3 loop is CASSVVEGRTDTQYF. In DNA, the CDR3 is TGTGCCAGCAGCGTAGTGGAGGGGAGGACAGATACGCAGTATTTT. Based on the CDR3 plus reference TRBV9 and TRBJ2-3, the full variable domain is DSGVTQTPKHLITATGQRVTLRCSPRSGDLSVYWYQQSLDQGLQFLIQYYNGEERAKGNILERFSAQQFPDLHSELNLSSLELGDSALYFCASSVVEGRTDTQYFGPGTRLTVL.

This sequence joins TRBV5-4 and TRBJ2-5, with 8 bases that match TRBD1. The V gene end was trimmed by 2 bases and the J gene end by 3 bases; junction bases not matched to a gene: 9. CDR1 and CDR2 (germline): SGHNT, YYREEE (reference sequence). This CDR3 comprises 16 residues. The CDR3 region is CASSFRQGLVEETQYF. Written as DNA, the CDR3 is TGTGCCAGCAGCTTCCGACAGGGGTTGGTAGAAGAGACCCAGTACTTC. The variable domain in full, completed from reference TRBV5-4 and TRBJ2-5, reads ETGVTQSPTHLIKTRGQQVTLRCSSQSGHNTVSWYQQALGQGPQFIFQYYREEENGRGNFPPRFSGLQFPNYSSELNVNALELDDSALYLCASSFRQGLVEETQYFGPGTRLLVL.

The chain uses TRBV6-4 and TRBJ2-1; maybe TRBD2 (6 bases). Trimming stripped 6 bases from V and 6 bases from J, with 18 bases between. The CDR3 loop spans 15 amino acids. Germline CDR1 reads MRHNA; CDR2 reads SNTAGT. CDR3 protein: CASSLGRLEGNEQFF. The DNA of the CDR3 is TGTGCCAGCAGCCTAGGTAGACTAGAGGGCAATGAGCAGTTCTTC.

The chain recombines TRBV25-1 with TRBJ1-1, with 7 bases aligning to TRBD1. J gave up 3 bases and V 8 bases, and 6 bases lay outside the gene matches. The CDR3 has 13 residues. The germline CDR1 and CDR2 sequences are MGHDK and SYGVNS. The CDR3 reads CASEGQRYTEAFF. The DNA for the CDR3 is TGTGCCAGCGAGGGACAGCGATACACTGAAGCTTTCTTT.

The rearrangement joins TRBV5-1 to TRBJ2-5; 11 bases align to TRBD1. Germline trimming cut 10 bases from V and 5 bases from J; bases unmatched to any gene: 13. This CDR3 is built from 15 residues. Looked up from germline, CDR1 is SGHRS and CDR2 is YFSETQ. The CDR3 coding sequence is TGCGCCGGAAGGCGGACAGGGGGCGCCTGGGAGACCCAGTACTTC. It codes for CAGRRTGGAWETQYF.

The chain links TRBV6-1 to TRBJ2-1; a possible D gene is TRBD1 (5 bases). CDR3 length equals 15 residues. In germline, CDR1 is MNHNS, CDR2 SASEGT. Trimming took 3 bases from V and 7 from J, leaving 16 bases between them. This CDR3 is CASSEIISGRNEQFF. The CDR3 region has the DNA TGTGCCAGCAGTGAGATAATCTCAGGGCGGAATGAGCAGTTCTTC.

The chain uses TRBV15 and TRBJ2-5; D might be TRBD2 (5 bases). The CDR3 is 15 amino acids. The V and J ends lost 9 bases and 4 bases respectively, with 21 bases between them. CDR1 is LNHNV and CDR2 is YYDKDF in the germline V gene (reference sequence). The CDR3 sequence: CATQNPNDYLETQYF. The CDR3 bases are TGTGCCACTCAAAACCCTAACGACTATCTAGAGACCCAGTACTTC.

The V gene is TRBV19, the J gene TRBJ1-5, with D hard to call. V was clipped by 3 bases and J by 0 bases, with 9 bases between them. Germline CDR1 reads LNHDA; CDR2 reads SQIVND (reference sequence). The CDR3 totals 15 residues. CDR3 nucleotide sequence: TGTGCCAGTAGTATTAACGCTAATAGCAATCAGCCCCAGCATTTT. This encodes CASSINANSNQPQHF.

This rearrangement joins TRBV30 to TRBJ2-7, with D perhaps TRBD2 (5 bases). Germline loops: CDR1 GTSNPN, CDR2 SVGIG (reference sequence). The CDR3 loop spans 15 amino acids. V lost 0 bases and J 7 bases, leaving 19 bases between the germline ends. The CDR3 protein is CAWSVSTVLSGEQYF. In DNA, the CDR3 is TGTGCCTGGAGTGTAAGCACGGTCCTATCGGGGGAGCAGTACTTC.

The chain has TRBV2 and TRBJ1-5; D is perhaps TRBD1 (6 bases). The CDR3 length is 15 residues. V lost 7 bases and J lost 0, with 13 bases in between. The germline V gene encodes CDR1 SNHLY and CDR2 FYNNEI. The CDR3 bases are TGTGCCAGCATCCCCGGGACATCTAGCAATCAGCCCCAGCATTTT. Translating it yields CASIPGTSSNQPQHF.

The chain employs TRBV7-6 and TRBJ2-7; 7 bases fit TRBD2. Germline CDR1 is SGHVS and CDR2 is FNYEAQ. This CDR3 has 14 residues. The V and J ends lost 5 bases and 0 bases, in that order; junction bases with no gene match: 4. The CDR3 reads CASSRAGDSYEQYF. CDR3 in DNA: TGTGCCAGCAGCCGGGCGGGGGACTCCTACGAGCAGTACTTC.

The rearrangement joins TRBV28 to TRBJ1-6; D might be TRBD1 (5 bases). CDR1 MDHEN and CDR2 SYDVKM come from the germline V gene. The CDR3 runs 17 residues. Trimming removed 5 bases at V and 7 bases at J, with 21 bases between. The CDR3 DNA reads as TGTGCCAGCAGTATCCATCCCCCCCAGGGTTCCAATTCACCCCTCCACTTT. This codes for CASSIHPPQGSNSPLHF.

This clone was seen only a few times. V is TRBV5-1 and J is TRBJ2-5; 10 nucleotides agree with TRBD1. Germline assignment: CDR1 SGHRS and CDR2 YFSETQ. After removal of 4 bases from V and 1 base from J, the junction contained 10 bases not matched to a gene. This CDR3 has 17 amino acids. CDR3 DNA sequence: TGCGCCAGCAGCCATGGGGACAGGGGAGTATTCCAAGAGACCCAGTACTTC. It codes for CASSHGDRGVFQETQYF.

About this clone: A junction end diverges from the germline sequence, so it may reflect a read error. The genes are TRBV7-9 and TRBJ1-5; 7 bases map to TRBD1. The CDR3 totals 15 residues. CDR1 and CDR2 from the germline V gene are SEHNR and FQNEAQ (reference sequence). In nucleotides, the CDR3 is TGTTCCAGCAGCTTAGATGGGGCAGGGGGTCAGCCCCAGCATTTT. It encodes CSSSLDGAGGQPQHF.

The rearrangement joins TRBV7-9 to TRBJ2-5, with no clear D. The germline gives CDR1 SEHNR, CDR2 FQNEAQ (reference sequence). Trimming pared 6 bases from V and 0 bases from J, leaving 11 bases between. The CDR3 totals 14 residues. CDR3 protein: CASSRRQDQETQYF. The CDR3 DNA is TGTGCCAGCAGTCGAAGGCAGGACCAAGAGACCCAGTACTTC. Complete variable domain (other parts from reference TRBV7-9 and TRBJ2-5): DTGVSQNPRHKITKRGQNVTFRCDPISEHNRLYWYRQTLGQGPEFLTYFQNEAQLEKSRLLSDRFSAERPKGSFSTLEIQRTEQGDSAMYLCASSRRQDQETQYFGPGTRLLVL.

The chain joins TRBV19 to TRBJ2-1; maybe TRBD2 (5 bases). Germline CDR1 is LNHDA and CDR2 is SQIVND (reference sequence). This CDR3 comprises 15 residues. Trimming pared 0 bases from V and 8 bases from J, leaving 14 bases between. CDR3 loop: CASSIDRRTEDEQFF. In DNA, the CDR3 is TGTGCCAGTAGTATAGATCGGAGGACGGAGGATGAGCAGTTCTTC.

As to this clone: A read error may produce the germline difference seen at one junction end. This chain joins TRBV7-9 and TRBJ2-6; TRBD1 might be the D (5 bases). Germline assignment: CDR1 SEHNR and CDR2 FQNEAQ (reference sequence). CDR3 size: 19 residues. This CDR3 is CSSSLGAQGSIRGANVLTF. In DNA form, the CDR3 reads TGTTCCAGCAGCTTAGGGGCACAAGGATCTATCCGGGGGGCCAACGTCCTGACTTTC.

This chain joins TRBV28 and TRBJ1-1, with 7 bases identical to TRBD1. Germline trimming cut 7 bases from V and 11 bases from J; bases unmatched to any gene: 22. The germline gives CDR1 MDHEN, CDR2 SYDVKM. The CDR3 sequence is 16 residues long. The CDR3 is CASTLDRDSNGNLAFF. The CDR3 DNA sequence: TGTGCCAGCACCCTTGACCGGGACAGCAATGGGAATTTGGCTTTCTTT.

V and J are TRBV5-1 and TRBJ1-4, with D perhaps matching TRBD1 (5 bases). There are 13 residues in the CDR3. Trimming pared 3 bases from V and 7 bases from J, leaving 10 bases between. CDR1 and CDR2 from the germline V gene are SGHRS and YFSETQ. The CDR3 DNA follows: TGCGCCAGCAGCTCCCGGACACGTGAAAAACTGTTTTTT. Translating it yields CASSSRTREKLFF.